These T cell receptor beta chains were read from a single sample in a study of memory CD4+ T cells and cytomegalovirus serostatus. The protocol was immunoSEQ multiplex PCR, while the TCRdb copy is restricted to in-frame clones and leaves out a portion. The sample comprises 55,000 to 65,000 clones, 82% of which are singletons, and just under 0.5% rests with the top ten. The material sequenced was memory CD4+ T cells from blood. These receptors came from an adult in good health and CMV-seronegative. Some clones in this sample may be carry-over from other donors' samples. Each CDR3 is given with its conserved first and last residue. The D gene is left open where the match is weak. Size is omitted from some rows. Given values are once, few, many or a class for expanded clones.

j_call v_call d_call clone_size cdr3_nt cdr3_aa
TRBJ1-2 TRBV14 NA NA TGTGCCAGCAGCCAGGACTTATACTATGGCTACACCTTC CASSQDLYYGYTF
TRBJ1-6 TRBV28 NA NA TGTGCCAGCCCCAGGGGAGAGGGGGGGGATTCACCCCTCCACTTT CASPRGEGGDSPLHF
TRBJ2-1 TRBV10-3 NA NA TGTGCCATCAGTGAACCCCTTAGGGATGAGCAGTTCTTC CAISEPLRDEQFF
TRBJ2-5 TRBV18 NA few TGTGCCAGCTCACCCGCGGGACATGCGTACCAAGAGACCCAGTACTTC CASSPAGHAYQETQYF
TRBJ2-3 TRBV9 TRBD2 NA TGTGCCAGCAGCGTAGGGGTAGCGGGGAGAGATACGCAGTATTTT CASSVGVAGRDTQYF
TRBJ1-1 TRBV9 NA NA TGTGCCAGCAGCGTAGTGGGGAGCTTTGAAGCTTTCTTT CASSVVGSFEAFF
TRBJ1-2 TRBV7-2 NA NA TGTGCCAGCAGCTTAAGTTCAGTTAACTATGGCTACACCTTC CASSLSSVNYGYTF
TRBJ2-7 TRBV6-1 NA NA TGTGCCAGCATTACCGGGACAACTACCTACGAGCAGTACTTC CASITGTTTYEQYF
TRBJ1-4 TRBV28 NA NA TGTGCCAGCAGTCCGGGCCGTGGGGAAAAACTGTTTTTT CASSPGRGEKLFF
TRBJ1-2 TRBV5-6 NA NA TGTGCCAGCAGCTTGGTAGGAGACATAGCTAACTATGGCTACACCTTC CASSLVGDIANYGYTF
TRBJ2-6 TRBV5-1 NA NA TGCGCCAGCAGGCCCAACCCAAGCCACTCTGGGGCCAACGTCCTGACTTTC CASRPNPSHSGANVLTF